This TCR beta chain emerged from a study of T cell responses to AZD1222 COVID-19 vaccine. General study results and limits: Reports say nearly half of spike-specific TCRs go after unmutated variant regions. An increase in Spike-specific TCR breadth and depth was observed after two AZD1222 doses.

Data came from immunoSEQ multiplex PCR; TCRdb stores just in-frame clones and leaves some out. The sample lists over 150,000 clones, about nine tenths seen once, with about 1.6% in the top ten. With respect to this clone: The antigen is unknown.

CDR3 length equals 14 residues. Germline CDR1 is SNHLY and CDR2 is FYNNEI. Trimming left V 5 bases short and J 3 bases short, with 10 bases between. The sequenced sample was peripheral blood, obtained on day 0 of AZD1222 vaccination. This sequence originates from an adult in good health. The J gene is TRBJ1-4, the V gene TRBV2; unclear D gene. In DNA, the CDR3 is TGTGCCAGCAGTAGGAGGGTTGCTAATGAAAAACTGTTTTTT. Translated: CASSRRVANEKLFF.